What follows are 27 T cell receptor beta chains derived from one specimen sequenced in a study of T-cell memory formation after mild COVID-19. TCRdb independently ran MiXCR on the 5' RACE reads; one entry per CDR3 protein. The sample lists around 440,000 distinct CDR3 sequences, 15% to 20% seen once, with 9% to 15% in the top ten. The sequenced material came from PBMCs or a T cell subset sorted from them (not recorded which). These receptors all stem from an adult woman who had mild COVID-19 (a few samples of this study predate the infection). Cell type and time point are not known.

This clonotype was counted only a few times. The rearrangement links TRBV6-5 to TRBJ1-4; D may be TRBD1 (6 bases). The CDR3 has 14 residues. The germline V gene has CDR1 MNHEY and CDR2 SVGAGI. The V end was cut by 2 bases, the J end by 12 bases, with 16 bases between. The CDR3 protein is CASSYRLEAGELFF. DNA of the CDR3: TGTGCCAGCAGTTACCGACTCGAGGCAGGGGAACTGTTTTTT.

The chain has TRBV6-2 or TRBV6-3 and TRBJ1-1; 10 bases line up with TRBD1. The V and J ends lost 1 base and 9 bases, in that order; junction bases with no gene match: 5. The CDR3 spans 14 residues. CDR1 MNHEY and CDR2 SVGEGT come from the germline V gene. The CDR3 DNA is TGTGCCAGCAGTTACTACGGCGACAGGGGGCAAGCTTTCTTT. Encoded protein: CASSYYGDRGQAFF.

This clonotype has a handful of counts. The chain carries TRBV24-1 and TRBJ2-7; 8 bases are a match to TRBD1. The length of the CDR3 is 16 residues. Per the germline V gene, CDR1 is KGHDR and CDR2 is SFDVKD. V lost 0 bases, J lost 3 bases, and 6 bases stayed unmatched. The CDR3 loop reads CATSDLGTGGIYEQYF. The CDR3 DNA follows: TGTGCCACCAGTGATTTGGGGACAGGTGGTATCTACGAGCAGTACTTC.

This clonotype showed up many times. This chain joins TRBV5-1 and TRBJ2-7; D not resolved. The germline CDR1 and CDR2 sequences are SGHRS and YFSETQ. The CDR3 is 14 residues long. V dropped 4 bases and J dropped 3 bases, with 14 bases sitting between them. The CDR3 spells CASSDSTAIYEQYF. CDR3 DNA: TGCGCCAGCAGCGATAGTACAGCTATCTACGAGCAGTACTTC. The full variable domain, with the rest looked up from reference TRBV5-1 and TRBJ2-7, is KAGVTQTPRYLIKTRGQQVTLSCSPISGHRSVSWYQQTPGQGLQFLFEYFSETQRNKGNFPGRFSGRQFSNSRSEMNVSTLELGDSALYLCASSDSTAIYEQYFGPGTRLTVT.

V and J are TRBV7-8 and TRBJ1-4; TRBD1 might be the D (5 bases). The CDR3 extends over 16 amino acids. Germline assignment: CDR1 SGHVS and CDR2 FQNEAQ. Trimming shortened V by 2 bases and J by 0 bases, and 10 bases separated the two germline ends. The CDR3 nucleotides read TGTGCCAGCAGCTTACAGGGAGGGGCAACTAATGAAAAACTGTTTTTT. Protein product: CASSLQGGATNEKLFF.

This chain links TRBV21-1 with TRBJ1-1; the D call of TRBD1 is as the table states it, not checked on the DNA. TRBV21-1 is marked as a pseudogene. This CDR3 contains 15 residues. The CDR3 sequence: CASSKQDRVYTEAFF. Written as DNA, the CDR3 is TGTGCCAGCAGCAAACAAGACAGGGTGTACACTGAAGCTTTCTTT.

This clonotype was picked up a small number of times. This chain uses TRBV5-1 with TRBJ2-3; 8 bases fit TRBD2. The CDR3 loop spans 18 amino acids. CDR1 and CDR2 from the germline V gene are SGHRS and YFSETQ. V dropped 1 base and J dropped 2; count of bases not matched to a gene: 12. In nucleotides, the CDR3 is TGCGCCAGCAGCTTGAATGTAAGGGCTAGCGGGCCCACAGATACGCAGTATTTT. Translating gives CASSLNVRASGPTDTQYF.

V and J are TRBV7-9 and TRBJ1-1; TRBD1 matches 11 bases. Germline CDR1 reads SEHNR; CDR2 reads FQNEAQ (reference sequence). V shed 5 bases, J shed 4 bases, and the junction held 9 bases outside the gene matches. This CDR3 spans 16 amino acids. The CDR3 DNA reads TGTGCCAGCAGCAAACGACCCGGGACAGGGGGCACTGAAGCTTTCTTT. Its translation: CASSKRPGTGGTEAFF.

A few counts support this clonotype. The chain couples TRBV2 to TRBJ2-5; TRBD2 might be the D (6 bases). Germline V gene sequence: CDR1 SNHLY, CDR2 FYNNEI. The V end lost 3 bases, the J end lost 3 bases, and 11 bases lay between the germline ends. The CDR3 length is 14 residues. The CDR3 nucleotides are TGTGCCAGCAGTGACTGGGCGGGAAAAGAGACCCAGTACTTC. It specifies CASSDWAGKETQYF.

This clonotype was detected a few times. The chain is built from TRBV5-4 and TRBJ2-7, with D perhaps matching TRBD1 (6 bases). The V end lost 3 bases, the J end lost 1 base, and 17 bases lay between the germline ends. Germline V CDR1 and CDR2: SGHNT, YYREEE (reference sequence). CDR3 length equals 16 residues. This chain's CDR3 is CASSSQGFWASYEQYF. CDR3 nucleotides: TGTGCCAGCAGCTCACAGGGTTTTTGGGCATCCTACGAGCAGTACTTC.

This clonotype has more than one count but fewer than ten. The rearrangement uses TRBV4-1 and TRBJ2-3; D is possibly TRBD2 (6 bases). The V gene's germline CDR1 is MGHRA and CDR2 YSYEKL. This CDR3 has 16 residues. Trimming left V 0 bases short and J 8 bases short, with 18 bases between. The CDR3 sequence is CASSQEGRPAEGTQYF. The DNA of the CDR3 is TGCGCCAGCAGCCAAGAAGGCAGGCCCGCGGAGGGTACGCAGTATTTT.

This chain uses TRBV6-6 with TRBJ1-1; a weak D match, TRBD1 (5 bases). V was trimmed by 2 bases and J by 4 bases, leaving 11 bases between them. The CDR3 is 14 residues long. Germline V gene sequence: CDR1 MNHNY, CDR2 SVGAGI (reference sequence). In nucleotides, the CDR3 is TGTGCCAGCAGTTACGGGGGAGTAGGCACTGAAGCTTTCTTT. It specifies CASSYGGVGTEAFF.

The chain joins TRBV18 to TRBJ2-3, with D perhaps TRBD2 (5 bases). The CDR3 contains 13 residues. Trimming left V 8 bases short and J 2 bases short, with 11 bases between. Germline V gene data show CDR1 as KGHSH and CDR2 as LQKENI. The CDR3, as DNA: TGTGCCAGCCGGCTGCGGGTCACAGATACGCAGTATTTT. Translating gives CASRLRVTDTQYF.

This clonotype was seen a handful of times. The rearrangement joins TRBV29-1 to TRBJ2-2; 7 positions agree with TRBD2. Germline CDR1 SQVTM, CDR2 ANQGSEA. The CDR3 is 19 residues long. The junction had 18 bases not matched to a gene; V was cut back by 5 bases and J by 0 bases. CDR3 region: CSVYSWEGATFANTGELFF. The CDR3 nucleotides read TGCAGCGTTTACAGTTGGGAGGGTGCAACCTTCGCGAACACCGGGGAGCTGTTTTTT.

This clonotype was seen only a few times. The rearrangement joins TRBV15 to TRBJ1-2; 10 bases map to TRBD1. Trimming took 5 bases from V and 5 from J; bases not matched to a gene: 11. The CDR3 spans 16 residues. Germline V gene data show CDR1 as LNHNV and CDR2 as YYDKDF (reference sequence). CDR3: CATSSLKGTGVYGYTF. The CDR3 DNA sequence: TGTGCCACCAGCTCCCTGAAAGGGACAGGGGTTTATGGCTACACCTTC.

The gene calls are TRBV20-1 and TRBJ2-3, with D perhaps TRBD2 (6 bases). Germline values: CDR1 DFQATT, CDR2 SNEGSKA (reference sequence). This CDR3 is built from 14 residues. Deletions cut 1 base from V and 8 bases from J, with 16 bases between. The CDR3 nucleotides are TGCAGTGCTAGAGTAACCGGGGGAACGGTTACGCAGTATTTT. Residues: CSARVTGGTVTQYF.

This chain connects TRBV18 to TRBJ1-2; 7 bases match TRBD1. The ends lost 6 bases at V and 4 bases at J; junction bases unmatched: 8. This CDR3 has 14 residues. The germline V gene encodes CDR1 KGHSH and CDR2 LQKENI. This CDR3 reads CASSLDRAGYGYTF. In nucleotides, the CDR3 is TGTGCCAGCTCCCTAGACAGGGCTGGCTATGGCTACACCTTC.

The chain carries TRBV3-1 and TRBJ2-5; D possibly corresponds to TRBD2 (5 bases). There are 15 residues in the CDR3. Trimming left V 0 bases short and J 7 bases short, with 15 bases between. Germline values: CDR1 LGHDT, CDR2 YNNKEL (reference sequence). CDR3 sequence (DNA): TGTGCCAGCAGCCAAGAGAGGCCAAACGGAGGGACCCAGTACTTC. Protein: CASSQERPNGGTQYF.

The table lists this clonotype with a few counts. The chain employs TRBV10-3 and TRBJ2-2, with 8 nucleotides matching TRBD2. Per the germline V gene, CDR1 is ENHRY and CDR2 is SYGVKD. This CDR3 is 14 amino acids long. V gave up 9 bases and J gave up 4 bases; unmatched junction bases: 7. The CDR3 spells CAILAGFPTGELFF. For the CDR3, the DNA is TGTGCCATATTAGCGGGATTTCCCACCGGGGAGCTGTTTTTT.

This clonotype was counted ten times or more. The CDR3: CASSPGGAYEQYF. The CDR3 region has the DNA TGCGCCAGCAGCCCGGGGGGTGCCTACGAGCAGTACTTC. The chain employs TRBV5-1 and TRBJ2-7; 7 bases agree with TRBD2. The CDR3 consists of 13 residues. Germline assignment: CDR1 SGHRS and CDR2 YFSETQ. The J segment lost 2 bases and the V segment lost 4 bases, leaving 3 bases of the junction unmatched.

This clonotype has only a few counts. This chain joins TRBV13 and TRBJ2-2; D may be TRBD2 (5 bases). The CDR3 has 16 amino acids. CDR1 is PRHDT and CDR2 is FYEKMQ in the germline V gene (reference sequence). Trimming left V 4 bases short and J 3 bases short, with 15 bases between. CDR3 region: CASSWNRGSYTGELFF. CDR3 nucleotide sequence: TGTGCCAGCAGCTGGAATCGGGGAAGCTACACCGGGGAGCTGTTTTTT.

Only a few counts were recorded for this clonotype. The gene calls are TRBV9 and TRBJ2-2, with 8 bases identical to TRBD2. Per germline, CDR1 SGDLS and CDR2 YYNGEE. Trimming cost V 0 bases and J 0 bases; bases outside gene matches: 4. The CDR3 consists of 17 residues. The CDR3 DNA sequence: TGTGCCAGCAGCGTAGGGCGGGGGGTCGCGAACACCGGGGAGCTGTTTTTT. It encodes CASSVGRGVANTGELFF.

This rearrangement joins TRBV18 to TRBJ1-1; possible D gene TRBD1, 6 bases. V was cut by 5 bases and J by 5 bases, with 12 bases left in between. The germline gives CDR1 KGHSH, CDR2 LQKENI. This CDR3 is 13 amino acids long. CDR3 nucleotides: TGTGCCAGCTCAACCGTAGGGGGGACTGAAGCTTTCTTT. Amino acid sequence: CASSTVGGTEAFF.

The chain carries TRBV2 and TRBJ1-1; D gene uncertain. Trimming took 8 bases from V and 1 from J, leaving 17 bases between them. Germline assignment: CDR1 SNHLY and CDR2 FYNNEI. The CDR3 contains 15 residues. Written as DNA, the CDR3 is TGTGCCAGCTTTGTTGGGTTTAGGGCGAACACTGAAGCTTTCTTT. Translated, it gives CASFVGFRANTEAFF.

This clonotype has more than one count but fewer than ten. The chain links TRBV4-1 to TRBJ2-5; D unclear. Trimming removed 1 base at V and 1 base at J, with 16 bases between. CDR3 length: 17 amino acids. The germline V gene has CDR1 MGHRA and CDR2 YSYEKL. The CDR3 bases are TGCGCCAGCAGCCAAGCCCTTTTGCGAAGAGGCCAAGAGACCCAGTACTTC. This encodes CASSQALLRRGQETQYF.

The chain has TRBV7-6 and TRBJ1-1; D gene uncertain. Trimming took off 1 base at V and 10 bases at J, with 19 bases between the two ends. The CDR3 is made up of 15 amino acids. In germline, CDR1 is SGHVS, CDR2 FNYEAQ. CDR3 bases: TGTGCCAGCAGCTTAGGGATTGTTACCGGGGTGGTAGCTTTCTTT. This gives the protein CASSLGIVTGVVAFF.

This clonotype has a count of ten or more. The V call is TRBV10-3, the J call TRBJ2-7, with 12 nucleotides matching TRBD2. Germline-derived CDR1 and CDR2 are ENHRY and SYGVKD. CDR3 length: 15 residues. After removal of 0 bases from V and 7 bases from J, the junction contained 4 bases not matched to a gene. CDR3 nucleotide sequence: TGTGCCATCAGTGAGTCCGGGACTAGCGGGTGGGAGCAGTACTTC. Translation: CAISESGTSGWEQYF.